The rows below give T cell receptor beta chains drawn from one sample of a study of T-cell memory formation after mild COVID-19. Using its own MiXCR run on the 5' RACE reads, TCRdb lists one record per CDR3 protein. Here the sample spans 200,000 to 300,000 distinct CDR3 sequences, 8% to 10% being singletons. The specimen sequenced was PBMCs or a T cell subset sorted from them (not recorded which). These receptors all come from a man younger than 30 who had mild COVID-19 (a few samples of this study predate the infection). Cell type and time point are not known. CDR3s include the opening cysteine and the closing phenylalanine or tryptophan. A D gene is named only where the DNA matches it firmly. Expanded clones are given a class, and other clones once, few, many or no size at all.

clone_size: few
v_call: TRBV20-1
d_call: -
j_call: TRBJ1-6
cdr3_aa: CSARVTGSSYNSPLHF
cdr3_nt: TGCAGTGCTAGAGTGACCGGGAGCTCCTATAATTCACCCCTCCACTTT

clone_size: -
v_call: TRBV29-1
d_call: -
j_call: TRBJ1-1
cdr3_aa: CSAGLGQTTEAFF
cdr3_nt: TGCAGCGCGGGGCTGGGACAAACCACTGAAGCTTTCTTT

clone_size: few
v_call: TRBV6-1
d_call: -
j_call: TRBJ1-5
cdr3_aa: CASTYTLDQPQHF
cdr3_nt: TGTGCCAGCACTTACACCTTAGATCAGCCCCAGCATTTT

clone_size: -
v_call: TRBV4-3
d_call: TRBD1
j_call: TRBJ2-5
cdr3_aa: CASSQDDRGVETQYF
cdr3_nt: TGCGCCAGCAGCCAGGACGACAGGGGAGTTGAGACCCAGTACTTC

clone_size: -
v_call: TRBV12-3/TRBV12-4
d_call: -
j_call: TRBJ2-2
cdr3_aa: CASSNREAGELFF
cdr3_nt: TGTGCCAGCAGTAACAGGGAAGCCGGGGAGCTGTTTTTT

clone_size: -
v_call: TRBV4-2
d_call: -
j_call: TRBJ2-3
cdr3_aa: CASSQSVATQYF
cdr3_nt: TGTGCCAGCAGCCAGTCCGTCGCTACGCAGTATTTT

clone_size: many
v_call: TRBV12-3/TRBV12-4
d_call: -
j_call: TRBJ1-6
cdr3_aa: CASSATANSPLHF
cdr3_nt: TGTGCCAGCAGTGCGACAGCTAATTCACCCCTCCACTTT

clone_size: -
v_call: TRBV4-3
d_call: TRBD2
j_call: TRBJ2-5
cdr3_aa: CASSQVPSGGSETQYF
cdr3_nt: TGCGCCAGCAGCCAGGTTCCCAGCGGGGGATCGGAGACCCAGTACTTC

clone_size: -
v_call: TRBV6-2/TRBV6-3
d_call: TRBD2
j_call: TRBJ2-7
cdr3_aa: CASTTPGTMHEQYF
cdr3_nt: TGTGCCAGCACCACCCCCGGGACTATGCACGAGCAGTACTTC

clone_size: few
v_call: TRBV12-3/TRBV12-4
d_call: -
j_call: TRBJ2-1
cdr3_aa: CASSLVPEQFF
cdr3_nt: TGTGCCAGCAGTTTAGTCCCTGAGCAGTTCTTC

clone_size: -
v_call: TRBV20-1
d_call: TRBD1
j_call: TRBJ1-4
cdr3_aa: CSAGTGREEKLFF
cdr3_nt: TGCAGTGCTGGGACAGGGAGGGAGGAAAAACTGTTTTTT

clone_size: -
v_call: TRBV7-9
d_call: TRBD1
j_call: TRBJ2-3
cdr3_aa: CASSSRDRTADTQYF
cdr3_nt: TGTGCCAGCAGTTCCCGGGACAGGACGGCAGATACGCAGTATTTT

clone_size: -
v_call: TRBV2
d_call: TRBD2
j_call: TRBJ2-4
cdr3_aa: CASSAASGGTKNIQYF
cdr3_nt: TGTGCCAGCAGCGCGGCTAGCGGGGGAACCAAAAACATTCAGTACTTC

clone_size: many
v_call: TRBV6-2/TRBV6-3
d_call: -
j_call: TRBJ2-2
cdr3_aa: CASSYSTTGELFF
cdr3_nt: TGTGCCAGCAGTTACTCGACCACCGGGGAGCTGTTTTTT

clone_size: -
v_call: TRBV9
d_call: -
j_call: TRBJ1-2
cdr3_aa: CASSGNLGVYGYTF
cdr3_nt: TGTGCCAGCAGCGGAAACTTGGGGGTTTACGGCTACACCTTC

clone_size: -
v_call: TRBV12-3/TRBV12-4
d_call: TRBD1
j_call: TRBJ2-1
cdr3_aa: CASTPAGGSGNEQFF
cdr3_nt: TGTGCCAGCACCCCGGCAGGGGGAAGTGGAAATGAGCAGTTCTTC

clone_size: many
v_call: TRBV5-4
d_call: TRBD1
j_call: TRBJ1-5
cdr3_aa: CASSSGTGGNQPQHF
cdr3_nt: TGTGCCAGCAGCTCCGGGACAGGCGGCAATCAGCCCCAGCATTTT

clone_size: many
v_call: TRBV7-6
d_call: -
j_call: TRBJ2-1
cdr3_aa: CASSPDRDNEQFF
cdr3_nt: TGTGCCAGCAGCCCAGACAGAGACAATGAGCAGTTCTTC

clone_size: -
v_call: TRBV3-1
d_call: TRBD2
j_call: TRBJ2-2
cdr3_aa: CASSQLAGGRNTVELFF
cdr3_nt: TGTGCCAGCAGCCAGCTAGCGGGGGGGAGAAACACCGTGGAGCTGTTTTTT

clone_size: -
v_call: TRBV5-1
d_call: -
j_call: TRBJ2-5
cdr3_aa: CASSQTADQETQYF
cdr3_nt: TGCGCCAGCAGTCAGACGGCGGACCAAGAGACCCAGTACTTC

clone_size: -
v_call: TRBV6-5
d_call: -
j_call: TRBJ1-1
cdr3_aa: CASSLYVGTEAFF
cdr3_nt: TGTGCCAGCAGTCTTTACGTGGGCACTGAAGCTTTCTTT

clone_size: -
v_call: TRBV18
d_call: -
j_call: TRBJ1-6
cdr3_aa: CASSVQRDSPLHF
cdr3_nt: TGTGCCAGCTCAGTTCAGAGGGATTCACCCCTCCACTTT

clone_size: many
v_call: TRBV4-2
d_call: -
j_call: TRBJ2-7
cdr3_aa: CASSQDLRGRSSYEQYF
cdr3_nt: TGTGCCAGCAGCCAAGATTTGCGGGGGCGGAGCTCCTACGAGCAGTACTTC